This TCR beta chain came from a study of sequential checkpoint blockade in melanoma. Overall study results and limits: PD-L1 staining and CD8+ counts, not mutational load, tracked tumor T-cell clonality.

Data came from immunoSEQ multiplex PCR; TCRdb stores just in-frame clones and leaves some out. The data contain over a thousand clones, roughly a fifth of them seen just once; the ten biggest clones take up 7% to 10%. To note about this clone: Its antigen is undetermined.

Treatment indicated: randomized to nivolumab then ipilimumab (arm A) or the reverse (arm B). The CDR3 is made up of 15 amino acids. Deletions cut 3 bases from V and 6 bases from J, with 15 bases between. Germline CDR1 KGHSH, CDR2 LQKENI. The rearrangement joins TRBV18 to TRBJ1-5; possible D gene TRBD1, 5 bases. The material was tumor tissue (inferred from file names), obtained from a patient given nivolumab and ipilimumab in sequence. This TCR came from a human donor with melanoma. CDR3 in DNA: TGTGCCAGCTCACCGCCGGGAGGGGCGGGTCAGCCCCAGCATTTT. Its protein product is CASSPPGGAGQPQHF.